Sequencing of this T cell receptor (beta chain) was carried out in a study of blood T cell repertoires in COVID-19. Across the whole study: Some COVID-19 samples were acute and others convalescent; all came from the United States, Italy and Spain.

Source study methods: Scientists estimated how many nucleated cells there were by amplifying reference gene primers. TCRdb's copy holds only in-frame clones and misses some; the assay was immunoSEQ multiplex PCR. V and J calls plus clone size are reproduced from that table; the DNA served to infer D and trimming. The repertoire holds over 200,000 clones, with around four fifths as singletons. CDR3 length: 16 amino acids. CDR1 LGHDT and CDR2 YNNKEL come from the germline V gene (reference sequence). Trimming took 4 bases from V and 7 from J; bases not matched to a gene: 9. This clone has just one count.

The sequence derives from a woman aged 45-60 years with acute or convalescent COVID-19. The specimen was peripheral blood. The V and J genes are TRBV3-1 (or the pseudogene TRBV3-2) and TRBJ1-6, with 8 bases aligning to TRBD1. The CDR3 region has the DNA TGTGCCAGCAGCCCAGAGACAGGGGTAGGGAATTCACCCCTCCACTTT. Amino acid sequence: CASSPETGVGNSPLHF.